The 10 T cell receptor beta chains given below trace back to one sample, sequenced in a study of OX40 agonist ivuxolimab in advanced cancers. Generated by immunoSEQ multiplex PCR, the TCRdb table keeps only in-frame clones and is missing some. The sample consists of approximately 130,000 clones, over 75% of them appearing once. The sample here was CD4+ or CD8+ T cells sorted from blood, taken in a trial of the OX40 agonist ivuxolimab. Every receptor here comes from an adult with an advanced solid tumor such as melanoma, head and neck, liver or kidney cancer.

The CDR3 region is CARSHDRGRSVGSNQPQHF. In DNA form, the CDR3 reads TGTGCCAGAAGCCATGACAGGGGAAGATCCGTGGGTAGCAATCAGCCCCAGCATTTT. The rearrangement joins TRBV5-3 to TRBJ1-5, with TRBD1 identical over 8 bases. TRBV5-3 belongs to the ORF category, with a function that is uncertain. The CDR3 extends over 19 amino acids. The ends lost 4 bases at V and 0 bases at J; junction bases unmatched: 15.

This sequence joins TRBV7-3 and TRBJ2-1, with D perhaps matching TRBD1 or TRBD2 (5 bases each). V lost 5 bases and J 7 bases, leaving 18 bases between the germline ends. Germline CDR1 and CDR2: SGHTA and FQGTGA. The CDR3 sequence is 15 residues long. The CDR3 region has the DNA TGTGCCAGCAGCCCGTCGGGGCCCCGGACGAATGAGCAGTTCTTC. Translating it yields CASSPSGPRTNEQFF. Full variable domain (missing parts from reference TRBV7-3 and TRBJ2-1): GAGVSQTPSNKVTEKGKYVELRCDPISGHTALYWYRQSLGQGPEFLIYFQGTGAADDSGLPNDRFFAVRPEGSVSTLKIQRTERGDSAVYLCASSPSGPRTNEQFFGPGTRLTVL.

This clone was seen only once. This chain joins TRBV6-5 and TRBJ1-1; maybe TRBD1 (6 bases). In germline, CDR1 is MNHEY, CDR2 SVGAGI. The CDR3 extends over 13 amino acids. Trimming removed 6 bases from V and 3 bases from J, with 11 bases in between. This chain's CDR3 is CASRPGTHTEAFF. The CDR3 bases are TGTGCCAGCAGACCCGGGACACACACTGAAGCTTTCTTT.

The CDR3 region is CASSPGTSGTFSYNEQFF. The CDR3 DNA follows: TGTGCCAGCAGCCCTGGGACTAGCGGGACCTTCTCCTACAATGAGCAGTTCTTC. The gene calls are TRBV7-9 and TRBJ2-1, with TRBD2 identical over 13 bases. CDR1 and CDR2 (germline): SEHNR, FQNEAQ (reference sequence). Germline trimming cut 5 bases from V and 0 bases from J; bases unmatched to any gene: 7. This CDR3 spans 18 amino acids.

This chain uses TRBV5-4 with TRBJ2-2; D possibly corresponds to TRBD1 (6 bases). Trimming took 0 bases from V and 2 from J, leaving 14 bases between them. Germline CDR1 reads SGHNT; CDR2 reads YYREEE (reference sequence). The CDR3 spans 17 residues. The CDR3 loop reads CASSLGPGAVNTGELFF. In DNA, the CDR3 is TGTGCCAGCAGCTTGGGACCAGGGGCGGTCAACACCGGGGAGCTGTTTTTT.

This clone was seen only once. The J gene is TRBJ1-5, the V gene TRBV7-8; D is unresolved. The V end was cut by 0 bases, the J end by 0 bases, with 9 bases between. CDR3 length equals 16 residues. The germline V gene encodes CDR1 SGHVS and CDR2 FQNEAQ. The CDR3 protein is CASSLASRNSNQPQHF. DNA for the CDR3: TGTGCCAGCAGCTTAGCTAGCAGAAATAGCAATCAGCCCCAGCATTTT.

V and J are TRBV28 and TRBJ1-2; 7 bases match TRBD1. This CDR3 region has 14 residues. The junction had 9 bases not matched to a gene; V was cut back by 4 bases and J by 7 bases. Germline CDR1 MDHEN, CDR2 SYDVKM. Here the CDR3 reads CASSSEKGTVGYTF. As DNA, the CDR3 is TGTGCCAGCAGTTCTGAGAAGGGGACAGTTGGCTACACCTTC.

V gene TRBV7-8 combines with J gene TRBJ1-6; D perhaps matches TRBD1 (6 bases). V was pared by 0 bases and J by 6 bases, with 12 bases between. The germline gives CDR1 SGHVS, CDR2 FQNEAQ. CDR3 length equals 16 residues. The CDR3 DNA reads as TGTGCCAGCAGCTTAGCAGTGACAGGATTTAATTCACCCCTCCACTTT. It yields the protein CASSLAVTGFNSPLHF.

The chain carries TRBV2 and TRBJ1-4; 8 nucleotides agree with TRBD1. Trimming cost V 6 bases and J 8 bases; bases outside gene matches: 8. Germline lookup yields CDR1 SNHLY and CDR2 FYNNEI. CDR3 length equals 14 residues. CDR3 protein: CASRTGVVGEKLFF. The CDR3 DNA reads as TGTGCCAGCAGGACAGGGGTGGTTGGGGAAAAACTGTTTTTT.

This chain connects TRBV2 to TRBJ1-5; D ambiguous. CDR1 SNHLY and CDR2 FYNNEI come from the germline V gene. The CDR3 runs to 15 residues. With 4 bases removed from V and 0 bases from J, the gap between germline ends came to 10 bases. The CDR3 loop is CASSAMVNSNQPQHF. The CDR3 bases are TGTGCCAGCAGTGCGATGGTCAATAGCAATCAGCCCCAGCATTTT.